The 31 T cell receptor beta chains reported below all come from one sample, sequenced in a study of T cell responses to AZD1222 COVID-19 vaccine. Clones were read by immunoSEQ multiplex PCR, and TCRdb kept only the in-frame ones, dropping some. The sample holds approximately 110,000 clones, 87% seen once. The input for sequencing was peripheral blood, taken on day 0 of AZD1222 vaccination. These receptor sequences come from an adult in good health.

This clone occurred once. The chain links TRBV4-1 to TRBJ2-5, with a tentative D call TRBD2 (6 bases). The germline CDR1 and CDR2 sequences are MGHRA and YSYEKL. There are 13 residues in the CDR3. Trimming removed 6 bases from V and 0 bases from J, with 8 bases in between. The CDR3 nucleotides are TGCGCCAGCAGGGCGGGGAACCAAGAGACCCAGTACTTC. Translated, it gives CASRAGNQETQYF.

This clone has only one observation. The chain links TRBV5-5 to TRBJ2-4; the D is unclear. The length of the CDR3 is 15 residues. The V gene's germline CDR1 is SGHKS and CDR2 YYEKEE (reference sequence). The V and J ends lost 1 base and 1 base respectively, with 9 bases between them. CDR3 sequence (DNA): TGTGCCAGCAGCTTGCTAGGTCTGGCCAAAAACATTCAGTACTTC. It specifies CASSLLGLAKNIQYF.

This rearrangement joins TRBV5-1 to TRBJ1-1; 10 bases map to TRBD1. Germline V CDR1 and CDR2: SGHRS, YFSETQ. Trimming removed 2 bases from V and 5 bases from J; junction bases left unmatched: 6. The CDR3 contains 15 residues. CDR3 residues: CASSLGDRGGTEAFF. The DNA for the CDR3 is TGCGCCAGCAGCTTAGGGGACAGGGGAGGAACTGAAGCTTTCTTT.

This chain uses TRBV6-7 with TRBJ2-7; D not certain. TRBV6-7 belongs to the ORF category, with a function that is uncertain. This CDR3 region has 17 residues. V lost 5 bases, J lost 1 base, and 21 bases lay in between. CDR3 amino acids: CASSPSSGRIESYEQYF. The CDR3 region has the DNA TGTGCCAGCAGTCCTTCCTCGGGCCGGATCGAGTCCTACGAGCAGTACTTC.

The gene calls are TRBV4-3 and TRBJ2-7, with a possible D match to TRBD1 (6 bases). The CDR3 has 17 amino acids. Germline V gene data show CDR1 as LGHNA and CDR2 as YSLEER. V gave up 1 base and J gave up 1 base, with 17 bases separating them. The CDR3 sequence is CASSQVATGLPSYEQYF. CDR3 DNA sequence: TGCGCCAGCAGCCAAGTCGCTACAGGGCTTCCATCCTACGAGCAGTACTTC.

The chain employs TRBV27 and TRBJ2-1; 10 nucleotides align to TRBD2. The CDR3 sequence is 17 residues long. CDR1 is MNHEY, CDR2 SMNVEV, per germline (reference sequence). V dropped 6 bases and J dropped 2; count of bases not matched to a gene: 10. Here the CDR3 DNA reads TGTGCCAGCAGCCCGGAAGCGGGGGGGTTCACCTACAATGAGCAGTTCTTC. Residues: CASSPEAGGFTYNEQFF.

This chain connects TRBV28 to TRBJ2-5; either TRBD1 or TRBD2 may fit D (5 bases each). V gave up 5 bases and J gave up 5 bases, with 18 bases separating them. The CDR3 covers 15 residues. CDR1 and CDR2 (germline): MDHEN, SYDVKM. CDR3 in amino acids: CASSPRAGRGETQYF. As DNA, the CDR3 is TGTGCCAGCAGTCCCCGCGCAGGGAGAGGGGAGACCCAGTACTTC.

The chain has TRBV10-2 and TRBJ1-3; no firm D call. This CDR3 contains 13 residues. Germline V lookup: CDR1 WSHSY, CDR2 SAAADI. V was shortened by 1 base and J by 4 bases, with 5 bases between the two germline ends. CDR3 amino acids: CASSEFEGNTIYF. The CDR3 region has the DNA TGCGCCAGCAGTGAGTTCGAAGGAAACACCATATATTTT.

This sequence joins TRBV6-5 and TRBJ1-2; 9 positions match TRBD1. CDR1 and CDR2 from the germline V gene are MNHEY and SVGAGI. The junction had 6 bases not matched to a gene; V was cut back by 8 bases and J by 5 bases. The CDR3 totals 13 residues. CDR3 sequence: CASLPGQGYGYTF. For the CDR3, the DNA is TGTGCCAGCCTACCGGGACAGGGTTATGGCTACACCTTC.

The genes are TRBV2 and TRBJ1-2; TRBD1 matches 8 bases. Germline assignment: CDR1 SNHLY and CDR2 FYNNEI. V dropped 1 base and J dropped 4; count of bases not matched to a gene: 2. The CDR3 has 14 residues. CDR3 sequence (DNA): TGTGCCAGCAGTGAAGGCAGGGGGCGCTATGGCTACACCTTC. As protein: CASSEGRGRYGYTF.

The chain has TRBV5-4 and TRBJ2-7; possible D gene TRBD2, 6 bases. CDR1 and CDR2 (germline): SGHNT, YYREEE (reference sequence). This CDR3 is built from 14 residues. V lost 4 bases and J 5 bases, leaving 16 bases between the germline ends. CDR3 nucleotide sequence: TGTGCCAGCAGCCCGGCGGGGCTTCGCAACGAGCAGTACTTC. Protein sequence: CASSPAGLRNEQYF. The whole variable domain, remainder taken from reference TRBV5-4 and TRBJ2-7, is ETGVTQSPTHLIKTRGQQVTLRCSSQSGHNTVSWYQQALGQGPQFIFQYYREEENGRGNFPPRFSGLQFPNYSSELNVNALELDDSALYLCASSPAGLRNEQYFGPGTRLTVT.

The rearrangement joins TRBV6-5 to TRBJ2-5; TRBD2 matches at 15 bases. The V segment lost 5 bases and the J segment 6 bases; nucleotides outside the gene matches: 4. The germline V gene has CDR1 MNHEY and CDR2 SVGAGI. The CDR3 consists of 15 residues. CDR3: CASSTGTSGGKTQYF. Here the CDR3 DNA reads TGTGCCAGCAGTACCGGGACTAGCGGGGGGAAGACCCAGTACTTC.

The V call is TRBV14, the J call TRBJ2-2; D is undetermined. V was cut by 1 base and J by 7 bases, with 13 bases left in between. In germline, CDR1 is SGHDN, CDR2 FVKESK. The CDR3 has 15 amino acids. CDR3 sequence: CASSQVNILFGELFF. The CDR3 DNA reads TGTGCCAGCAGCCAAGTGAATATCCTCTTCGGGGAGCTGTTTTTT.

The chain has TRBV5-1 and TRBJ1-4; D remains unclear. V dropped 0 bases and J dropped 8 bases, with 8 bases sitting between them. This CDR3 contains 13 residues. The germline gives CDR1 SGHRS, CDR2 YFSETQ. The CDR3 loop is CASSLGTREKLFF. The CDR3 DNA sequence: TGCGCCAGCAGCTTGGGGACGCGGGAAAAACTGTTTTTT.

The chain joins TRBV5-5 to TRBJ2-7; D gene unclear. Trimming removed 0 bases at V and 0 bases at J, with 4 bases between. The CDR3 extends over 13 amino acids. CDR1 is SGHKS, CDR2 YYEKEE, per germline (reference sequence). The CDR3 here is CASSLVTSYEQYF. DNA for the CDR3: TGTGCCAGCAGCTTGGTTACCTCCTACGAGCAGTACTTC. The full variable domain, completed using reference TRBV5-5 and TRBJ2-7, is DAGVTQSPTHLIKTRGQQVTLRCSPISGHKSVSWYQQVLGQGPQFIFQYYEKEERGRGNFPDRFSARQFPNYSSELNVNALLLGDSALYLCASSLVTSYEQYFGPGTRLTVT.

V gene TRBV4-1 combines with J gene TRBJ2-7, with 12 bases matching TRBD2. The germline gives CDR1 MGHRA, CDR2 YSYEKL. J gave up 1 base and V 5 bases, and 6 bases lay outside the gene matches. This CDR3 contains 16 residues. The CDR3 sequence: CASSVSGTSGSYEQYF. The CDR3, as DNA: TGCGCCAGCAGCGTCTCAGGGACTAGCGGGTCCTACGAGCAGTACTTC.

The chain links TRBV6-6 to TRBJ1-5; no reliable D call. The CDR3 spans 12 residues. Trimming stripped 6 bases from V and 0 bases from J, with 3 bases between. Germline values: CDR1 MNHNY, CDR2 SVGAGI (reference sequence). CDR3 coding DNA: TGTGCCAGCAGGGTTAGCAATCAGCCCCAGCATTTT. Translation gives CASRVSNQPQHF.

This clone was detected once. This chain uses TRBV5-8 with TRBJ2-1, with 7 bases fitting TRBD1. The CDR3 contains 15 residues. J was trimmed by 1 base and V by 3 bases; bases with no gene match: 4. The germline V gene encodes CDR1 SGHTS and CDR2 YDEGEE. CDR3: CASSYRGQSYNEQFF. For the CDR3, the DNA is TGTGCCAGCAGCTACAGGGGTCAATCCTACAATGAGCAGTTCTTC.

This chain links TRBV7-9 with TRBJ2-3, with D perhaps matching TRBD1 (5 bases). Germline lookup yields CDR1 SEHNR and CDR2 FQNEAQ (reference sequence). Trimming cost V 4 bases and J 1 base, with 12 bases left between them. CDR3 length: 15 residues. The CDR3 DNA follows: TGTGCCAGCAGCTACCTCAGGGTCGGCACAGATACGCAGTATTTT. Protein sequence: CASSYLRVGTDTQYF.

The chain uses TRBV18 and TRBJ1-1; no reliable D call. CDR1 is KGHSH and CDR2 is LQKENI in the germline V gene. Trimming left V 1 base short and J 1 base short, with 4 bases between. CDR3 length: 13 amino acids. The CDR3, as DNA: TGTGCCAGCTCACCACAGAGGAACACTGAAGCTTTCTTT. This encodes CASSPQRNTEAFF.

Many counts were recorded for this clone. This chain joins TRBV4-1 and TRBJ1-6, with D perhaps TRBD1 (5 bases). The CDR3 length is 18 residues. Germline V gene sequence: CDR1 MGHRA, CDR2 YSYEKL. The V end lost 4 bases, the J end lost 8 bases, and 24 bases lay between the germline ends. CDR3 sequence: CASSLYVLQGYPYSPLHF. The CDR3, as DNA: TGCGCCAGCAGCCTCTACGTGCTGCAGGGTTATCCCTATTCACCCCTCCACTTT.

The chain is built from TRBV9 and TRBJ2-5; D is unclear. The CDR3 extends over 15 amino acids. The ends were cut back, 0 bases at V and 1 base at J, with 10 bases in the middle. Germline CDR1 is SGDLS and CDR2 is YYNGEE. CDR3 nucleotides: TGTGCCAGCAGCGTAGATCCGGGCCCCCAAGAGACCCAGTACTTC. Translation: CASSVDPGPQETQYF.

The chain uses TRBV19 and TRBJ1-6; tentative D call: TRBD1 (5 bases). Trimming stripped 7 bases from V and 1 base from J, with 17 bases between. The germline gives CDR1 LNHDA, CDR2 SQIVND (reference sequence). CDR3 length: 17 amino acids. CDR3 residues: CASTPGDVLSYNSPLHF. The CDR3 nucleotides read TGTGCCAGTACCCCGGGGGACGTGTTATCCTATAATTCACCCCTCCACTTT.

In DNA form, the CDR3 reads TGTGCCAGCTCACCAGGGGTGGTCGCTAATTCACCCCTCCACTTT. Amino acids: CASSPGVVANSPLHF. The rearrangement joins TRBV18 to TRBJ1-6; D is unresolved. From germline, CDR1 is KGHSH and CDR2 LQKENI. This CDR3 is built from 15 residues. Trimming cost V 2 bases and J 6 bases, with 11 bases left between them.

In its sample, this clone was seen a few times. This sequence joins TRBV7-9 and TRBJ1-2, with 8 positions matching TRBD1. The germline V gene encodes CDR1 SEHNR and CDR2 FQNEAQ (reference sequence). The V segment lost 2 bases and the J segment 2 bases; nucleotides outside the gene matches: 10. This CDR3 is 17 amino acids long. CDR3 sequence reads: CASSLRWRQGANYGYTF. The CDR3 DNA is TGTGCCAGCAGCTTAAGGTGGCGGCAGGGGGCCAACTATGGCTACACCTTC.

Only one count was recorded for this clone. Other DNA sequences from this sample encode an identical CDR3 as well. The chain is built from TRBV6-5 and TRBJ2-5; D uncertain. The CDR3 consists of 12 residues. V lost 0 bases and J 4 bases, leaving 3 bases between the germline ends. In germline, CDR1 is MNHEY, CDR2 SVGAGI. The CDR3 coding sequence is TGTGCCAGCAGTTACTCGAGAGAGACCCAGTACTTC. As protein: CASSYSRETQYF.

This clone has a single count. The CDR3 DNA sequence: TGTGCCATCACGAGGGACCCTAACTATGGCTACACCTTC. This sequence encodes CAITRDPNYGYTF. The chain joins TRBV10-3 to TRBJ1-2; D is perhaps TRBD1 (5 bases). V was cut by 7 bases and J by 0 bases, with 9 bases left in between. The CDR3 spans 13 residues. Per the germline V gene, CDR1 is ENHRY and CDR2 is SYGVKD.

V gene TRBV5-1 combines with J gene TRBJ1-4; D is unresolved. CDR3 length: 16 amino acids. Trimming stripped 0 bases from V and 2 bases from J, with 11 bases between. CDR1 and CDR2 from the germline V gene are SGHRS and YFSETQ. The CDR3 DNA reads TGCGCCAGCAGCTTGGAGGTTACGGATACTAATGAAAAACTGTTTTTT. Translating gives CASSLEVTDTNEKLFF.

The V gene is TRBV5-1, the J gene TRBJ2-7; 13 bases match TRBD2. In germline, CDR1 is SGHRS, CDR2 YFSETQ. V was pared by 4 bases and J by 5 bases, with 9 bases of the junction left unmatched. The CDR3 loop spans 16 amino acids. CDR3 in amino acids: CASSRITSGGANEQYF. The CDR3 DNA follows: TGCGCCAGCAGCAGGATTACTAGCGGGGGGGCCAACGAGCAGTACTTC.

V usage is TRBV9 and J usage is TRBJ1-1; 12 positions agree with TRBD1. Per germline, CDR1 SGDLS and CDR2 YYNGEE. The CDR3 loop spans 21 amino acids. Unmatched junction bases numbered 18, after V lost 0 bases and J lost 3 bases. CDR3 sequence reads: CASSVGLNYPGQGARDTEAFF. CDR3 DNA: TGTGCCAGCAGCGTAGGACTTAATTATCCGGGACAGGGGGCGCGGGACACTGAAGCTTTCTTT.

The chain uses TRBV5-5 and TRBJ2-2, with TRBD1 matching over 7 bases. This CDR3 has 16 residues. From germline, CDR1 is SGHKS and CDR2 YYEKEE (reference sequence). V dropped 0 bases and J dropped 3; count of bases not matched to a gene: 5. The CDR3 here is CASSLDRGDYTGELFF. CDR3 DNA: TGTGCCAGCAGCTTGGACAGGGGTGATTACACCGGGGAGCTGTTTTTT. Full variable domain (rest looked up from reference TRBV5-5 and TRBJ2-2): DAGVTQSPTHLIKTRGQQVTLRCSPISGHKSVSWYQQVLGQGPQFIFQYYEKEERGRGNFPDRFSARQFPNYSSELNVNALLLGDSALYLCASSLDRGDYTGELFFGEGSRLTVL.